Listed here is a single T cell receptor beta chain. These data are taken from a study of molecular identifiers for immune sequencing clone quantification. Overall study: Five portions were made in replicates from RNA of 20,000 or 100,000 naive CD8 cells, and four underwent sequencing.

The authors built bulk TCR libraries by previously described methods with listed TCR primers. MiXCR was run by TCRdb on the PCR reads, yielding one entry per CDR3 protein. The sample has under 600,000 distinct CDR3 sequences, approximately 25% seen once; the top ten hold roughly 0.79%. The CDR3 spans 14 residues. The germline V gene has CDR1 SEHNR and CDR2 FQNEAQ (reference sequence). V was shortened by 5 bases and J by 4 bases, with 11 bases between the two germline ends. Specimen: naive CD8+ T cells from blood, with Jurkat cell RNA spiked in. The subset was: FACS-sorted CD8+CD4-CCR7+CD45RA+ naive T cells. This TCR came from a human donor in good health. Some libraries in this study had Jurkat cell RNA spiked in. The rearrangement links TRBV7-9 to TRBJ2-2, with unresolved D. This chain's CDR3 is CASSHTLSTGELFF. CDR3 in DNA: TGTGCCAGCAGCCATACTCTGAGCACCGGGGAGCTGTTTTTT.